A single sample gave rise to the 23 T cell receptor beta chains below, sequenced in a study of blood T cell repertoires in COVID-19. Method: immunoSEQ multiplex PCR; TCRdb's copy keeps in-frame clones and lacks some. Altogether just under 75,000 clones are present, approximately 88% being singletons, with the ten largest covering more than 2%. The sample taken for sequencing was peripheral blood. Source of these receptors: an elderly man with active or convalescent COVID-19.

The chain links TRBV3-1 (or the pseudogene TRBV3-2) to TRBJ1-1; 8 bases line up with TRBD1. The germline CDR1 and CDR2 sequences are LGHDT and YNNKEL (reference sequence). The CDR3 contains 15 residues. V lost 4 bases and J lost 0; bases outside the gene matches: 4. CDR3 bases: TGTGCCAGCAGCCGACGGACAGGGCTGAACACTGAAGCTTTCTTT. It translates to CASSRRTGLNTEAFF.

The CDR3 reads CASRINPAGGRVNTEAFF. In nucleotides, the CDR3 is TGTGCCAGCCGAATAAACCCCGCGGGTGGTAGGGTGAACACTGAAGCTTTCTTT. The V call is TRBV7-2, the J call TRBJ1-1; D gene uncertain. The V gene lost 8 bases and the J gene lost 0 bases, with 25 bases spanning the gap. Per germline, CDR1 SGHTA and CDR2 FQGNSA. This CDR3 has 18 residues.

This clone was recorded once. The rearrangement joins TRBV7-2 to TRBJ2-3; the match to TRBD2 covers 9 bases. CDR3 length: 15 amino acids. Germline values: CDR1 SGHTA, CDR2 FQGNSA. V shed 2 bases, J shed 6 bases, and the junction held 6 bases outside the gene matches. The CDR3 region is CASSLRGRAPDTQYF. As DNA, the CDR3 is TGTGCCAGCAGCTTACGCGGGAGGGCCCCCGATACGCAGTATTTT.

The DNA for the CDR3 is TGTGCCAGCCGCCTATTACAGGTCTCTGGGGCCAACGTCCTGACTTTC. This gives the protein CASRLLQVSGANVLTF. This sequence joins TRBV18 and TRBJ2-6; D is perhaps TRBD1 (5 bases). CDR3 length: 16 amino acids. The V end was cut by 8 bases, the J end by 0 bases, with 14 bases between. The germline V gene has CDR1 KGHSH and CDR2 LQKENI. The full variable domain, rest sourced from reference TRBV18 and TRBJ2-6, is NAGVMQNPRHLVRRRGQEARLRCSPMKGHSHVYWYRQLPEEGLKFMVYLQKENIIDESGMPKERFSAEFPKEGPSILRIQQVVRGDSAAYFCASRLLQVSGANVLTFGAGSRLTVL.

Regarding this clone: The sample holds other DNA sequences that translate to the same CDR3. The chain combines TRBV5-1 with TRBJ1-5; 7 bases match TRBD1. The CDR3 spans 15 residues. V was pared by 1 base and J by 1 base, with 2 bases of the junction left unmatched. CDR1 is SGHRS and CDR2 is YFSETQ in the germline V gene. The CDR3 DNA sequence: TGCGCCAGCAGCTTGAAAGGGGGCAGCAATCAGCCCCAGCATTTT. Residues: CASSLKGGSNQPQHF.

This rearrangement joins TRBV5-1 to TRBJ2-1, with a tentative D call TRBD1 (5 bases). This CDR3 comprises 17 residues. V was pared by 0 bases and J by 3 bases, with 16 bases between. Per germline, CDR1 SGHRS and CDR2 YFSETQ. The chain's CDR3 is CASSLDGAGIVYNEQFF. Written as DNA, the CDR3 is TGCGCCAGCAGCTTGGATGGGGCAGGTATCGTCTACAATGAGCAGTTCTTC.

In its sample, this clone was seen once. The chain employs TRBV19 and TRBJ1-5, with TRBD1 matching 10 bases. The V gene's germline CDR1 is LNHDA and CDR2 SQIVND (reference sequence). The CDR3 consists of 16 residues. V gave up 5 bases and J gave up 1 base; unmatched junction bases: 5. This CDR3 reads CASSLGQGISNQPQHF. The CDR3 DNA reads as TGTGCCAGTAGTCTGGGACAGGGGATCAGCAATCAGCCCCAGCATTTT.

The chain employs TRBV19 and TRBJ1-5, with 9 bases that match TRBD1. V dropped 9 bases and J dropped 5; count of bases not matched to a gene: 8. The CDR3 covers 14 residues. Germline values: CDR1 LNHDA, CDR2 SQIVND (reference sequence). Here the CDR3 DNA reads TGTGCCAGCAGCCCTACAGGGGGCTATCAGCCCCAGCATTTT. Translation: CASSPTGGYQPQHF.

The chain combines TRBV27 with TRBJ2-1; 10 bases are shared with TRBD2. CDR1 MNHEY and CDR2 SMNVEV come from the germline V gene (reference sequence). CDR3 size: 19 residues. The V gene end was trimmed by 6 bases and the J gene end by 9 bases; junction bases not matched to a gene: 23. CDR3 DNA: TGTGCCAGCAGGTTAGCGGGGGCCCAAACGGGACTAGCGTTGGCTGAGCAGTTCTTC. Translated: CASRLAGAQTGLALAEQFF.

The rearrangement joins TRBV5-1 to TRBJ1-2; 11 bases line up with TRBD1. The length of the CDR3 is 14 residues. The junction had 6 bases not matched to a gene; V was cut back by 4 bases and J by 7 bases. Per the germline V gene, CDR1 is SGHRS and CDR2 is YFSETQ. CDR3 in amino acids: CASSPRGQGAGYTF. The CDR3 nucleotides are TGCGCCAGCAGCCCGCGCGGACAGGGGGCTGGCTACACCTTC.

V gene TRBV18 combines with J gene TRBJ2-7, with D possibly matching TRBD1 (6 bases). V was clipped by 3 bases and J by 3 bases, with 9 bases between them. The CDR3 length is 13 residues. Germline lookup yields CDR1 KGHSH and CDR2 LQKENI. CDR3 protein: CASSPTTGYEQYF. CDR3 sequence (DNA): TGTGCCAGCTCACCGACGACAGGCTACGAGCAGTACTTC. Using reference TRBV18 and TRBJ2-7 for the parts outside the CDR3, the full variable domain is NAGVMQNPRHLVRRRGQEARLRCSPMKGHSHVYWYRQLPEEGLKFMVYLQKENIIDESGMPKERFSAEFPKEGPSILRIQQVVRGDSAAYFCASSPTTGYEQYFGPGTRLTVT.

V is TRBV27 and J is TRBJ1-2; weak D call: TRBD1 (5 bases). The V end lost 3 bases, the J end lost 6 bases, and 14 bases lay between the germline ends. CDR3 length: 14 amino acids. Per germline, CDR1 MNHEY and CDR2 SMNVEV (reference sequence). CDR3 in DNA: TGTGCCAGCAGTTTGGGCGGGTCGGGGGATGGCTACACCTTC. Translated: CASSLGGSGDGYTF.

V gene TRBV19 combines with J gene TRBJ1-1; D remains ambiguous. V lost 4 bases and J 1 base, leaving 7 bases between the germline ends. CDR1 and CDR2 (germline): LNHDA, SQIVND (reference sequence). This CDR3 contains 13 residues. The CDR3: CASSTTRNTEAFF. The CDR3 DNA sequence: TGTGCCAGTAGTACCACAAGGAACACTGAAGCTTTCTTT.

The rearrangement joins TRBV5-4 to TRBJ2-2; tentatively, D is TRBD1 (6 bases). Germline values: CDR1 SGHNT, CDR2 YYREEE (reference sequence). The CDR3 loop spans 17 amino acids. The V end lost 4 bases, the J end lost 6 bases, and 22 bases lay between the germline ends. The DNA for the CDR3 is TGTGCCAGCAGCCCCTCGTATGGGGGCGCGTTGGCCGGGGAGCTGTTTTTT. Its protein product is CASSPSYGGALAGELFF.

The V call is TRBV27, the J call TRBJ1-6; D is uncertain. CDR1 MNHEY and CDR2 SMNVEV come from the germline V gene (reference sequence). V gave up 6 bases and J gave up 6 bases, with 6 bases separating them. CDR3 length: 12 residues. CDR3 coding DNA: TGTGCCAGCAGCCCCGTTAATTCACCCCTCCACTTT. Translating it yields CASSPVNSPLHF.

The CDR3 DNA sequence: TGTGCCAGCAGGAGGGGGCTCACAGATACGCAGTATTTT. As protein: CASRRGLTDTQYF. This chain links TRBV6-5 with TRBJ2-3; 7 positions match TRBD1. This CDR3 is 13 amino acids long. Germline values: CDR1 MNHEY, CDR2 SVGAGI. Losses at the gene ends were 6 bases for V and 2 bases for J; bases not matched to a gene: 2.

The sample holds one count of this clone. The V call is TRBV7-8, the J call TRBJ2-7; the match to TRBD2 covers 7 bases. Trimming at V came to 5 bases and at J to 2 bases, leaving 12 bases not matched to a gene. The CDR3 has 16 residues. CDR1 SGHVS and CDR2 FQNEAQ come from the germline V gene. The CDR3 sequence: CASSAIRLALTYEQYF. The CDR3 DNA reads TGTGCCAGCAGCGCTATAAGACTAGCCCTCACCTACGAGCAGTACTTC.

The chain carries TRBV19 and TRBJ2-5; D gene ambiguous. Trimming pared 5 bases from V and 5 bases from J, leaving 15 bases between. The germline V gene encodes CDR1 LNHDA and CDR2 SQIVND (reference sequence). The CDR3 has 14 amino acids. The CDR3 region has the DNA TGTGCCAGTAGTCTTGGGCCCAACAGTGAGACCCAGTACTTC. Amino acid sequence: CASSLGPNSETQYF.

The CDR3 DNA sequence: TGTGCCAGCACCCCCCAACGAGGCACTGAAGCTTTCTTT. It yields the protein CASTPQRGTEAFF. The chain has TRBV2 and TRBJ1-1, with no clear D. V dropped 7 bases and J dropped 4 bases, with 13 bases sitting between them. Germline assignment: CDR1 SNHLY and CDR2 FYNNEI. The CDR3 has 13 amino acids.

This sequence joins TRBV5-4 and TRBJ2-3; D is possibly TRBD2 (6 bases). Trimming took off 4 bases at V and 2 bases at J, with 14 bases between the two ends. This CDR3 has 15 residues. From germline, CDR1 is SGHNT and CDR2 YYREEE (reference sequence). CDR3 DNA: TGTGCCAGCAGCCCCCGGGACTCCTACACAGATACGCAGTATTTT. Translation gives CASSPRDSYTDTQYF.

This rearrangement joins TRBV23-1 to TRBJ2-5; 12 bases line up with TRBD2. TRBV23-1 qualifies as an ORF whose function is uncertain. V dropped 0 bases and J dropped 2; count of bases not matched to a gene: 7. The CDR3 length is 18 residues. In nucleotides, the CDR3 is TGCGCCAGCAGTCAATCGGGGGTCGGACTAGCGGGACAAGAGACCCAGTACTTC. Translated: CASSQSGVGLAGQETQYF.

This clone occurred once. The gene calls are TRBV10-3 and TRBJ1-2; D unresolved. The V end lost 4 bases, the J end lost 3 bases, and 3 bases lay between the germline ends. Looked up from germline, CDR1 is ENHRY and CDR2 is SYGVKD. The length of the CDR3 is 11 residues. The CDR3 DNA reads TGTGCCATCAGTGTCGACTATGGCTACACCTTC. Its protein product is CAISVDYGYTF.

This clone was recorded once. The chain employs TRBV25-1 and TRBJ2-1; D possibly corresponds to TRBD1 (6 bases). The CDR3 covers 10 residues. The V gene lost 7 bases and the J gene lost 11 bases, with 9 bases spanning the gap. Germline loops: CDR1 MGHDK, CDR2 SYGVNS. CDR3 in amino acids: CASTGTKQFF. The CDR3 DNA is TGTGCCAGCACCGGGACAAAGCAGTTCTTC.